The present TCR beta chain was sequenced within a study of blood T cell repertoires in COVID-19. Looking at the study overall: Donors in the United States, Italy and Spain gave samples during acute or convalescent COVID-19. T cells, B-cell-depleted T cells, or PBMCs supplied cDNA or gDNA.

V lost 1 base, J lost 12 bases, and 12 bases lay in between. The CDR3 is made up of 12 amino acids. As originally analysed: Reference gene primers were amplified, and this amplification served to estimate nucleated cell counts. The table came from immunoSEQ multiplex PCR; TCRdb's copy has only in-frame clones and leaves some out. The DNA gave D and trimming, while V, J and clone size come from that table. The sample carries 100,000 or so clones, about four fifths recorded once. The origin of this receptor is a woman in her 70s with acute or convalescent COVID-19. The sample comprised peripheral blood. The rearrangement uses TRBV12-3 or TRBV12-4 and TRBJ1-2; D gene ambiguous. As DNA, the CDR3 is TGTGCCAGCAGTTTAGGGGCCCGCGGGCACACCTTC. Its translation is CASSLGARGHTF.